This T cell receptor (beta chain) was sequenced for a study of Graves' ophthalmopathy and Graves' hyperthyroidism. Study-level findings and limits: Among thyroid clonotypes expanded above 0.001 frequency, most also appeared in blood. Sensitivity of about 70% and specificity of approximately 72% were achieved by the model that predicted ophthalmopathy progression.

In this sample, this clonotype turned up many times. Its matching antigen is unknown. RNA transcripts were the source from which TCR beta CDR3 regions were amplified. The authors performed first-round RT-PCR with HTBI primers and then a second-round multiplex PCR. TCRdb re-called the multiplex PCR reads through MiXCR, storing one row per CDR3 protein. Of about 400,000 distinct CDR3 sequences detected, approximately 16% appear once; the ten largest clones hold around 1.4%. Sequencing was done on a sample of peripheral blood. The TCR originated in a woman between 18 and 30 years old with Graves' ophthalmopathy.

The CDR3 nucleotides are TGCAGTGCTGGGTCGGGCGGGGCTCTCTACGAGCAGTACTTC. This encodes CSAGSGGALYEQYF. The V gene is TRBV20-1, the J gene TRBJ2-7; D may be TRBD2 (6 bases). CDR3 length equals 14 residues. The V gene's germline CDR1 is DFQATT and CDR2 SNEGSKA (reference sequence). Trimming cost V 5 bases and J 3 bases, with 17 bases left between them.